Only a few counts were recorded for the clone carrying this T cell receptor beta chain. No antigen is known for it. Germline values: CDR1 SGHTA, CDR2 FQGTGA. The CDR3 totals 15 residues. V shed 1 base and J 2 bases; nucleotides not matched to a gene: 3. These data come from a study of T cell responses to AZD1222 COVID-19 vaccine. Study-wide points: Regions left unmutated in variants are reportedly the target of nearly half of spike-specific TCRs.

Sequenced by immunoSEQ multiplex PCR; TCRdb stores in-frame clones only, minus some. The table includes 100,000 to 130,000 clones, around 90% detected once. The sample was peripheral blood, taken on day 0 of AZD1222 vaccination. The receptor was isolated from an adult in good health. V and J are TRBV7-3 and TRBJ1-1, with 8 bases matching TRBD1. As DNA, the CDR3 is TGTGCCAGCAGCTTAATGACAGGGGTCAACACTGAAGCTTTCTTT. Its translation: CASSLMTGVNTEAFF.